Listed here is a single T cell receptor (beta chain). The data stem from a study of cytomegalovirus exposure and HLA in healthy donors. Both 60 Vbeta primers and 13 Jbeta primers went into the PCR. Here immunoSEQ multiplex PCR was the method, and the copy in TCRdb shows in-frame clones only, minus some. The table includes 150,000 to 250,000 clones, around 76% detected once. V was shortened by 3 bases and J by 0 bases, with 9 bases between the two germline ends. CDR1 GTSNPN and CDR2 SVGIG come from the germline V gene (reference sequence). The CDR3 length is 14 residues. The clonotype originates from a man younger than 40 in good health and CMV-seronegative. The sequenced sample consisted of PBMCs. The genes are TRBV30 and TRBJ2-4, with D perhaps TRBD2 (5 bases). CDR3 nucleotide sequence: TGTGCCTGGAGCGGGGTAACAGCCAAAAACATTCAGTACTTC. Translation: CAWSGVTAKNIQYF.